This T cell receptor beta chain was identified during a study of OX40 agonist ivuxolimab in advanced cancers. Study-wide context: The costimulatory receptor OX40 (CD134) was targeted by ivuxolimab, a fully human IgG2 agonistic monoclonal antibody. Intravenous ivuxolimab was administered to patients every 2 weeks at six dose levels: 0.01, 0.1, 0.3, 1.5, 3 and 10 mg/kg. Of the approximately 50 dose-escalation patients, hepatocellular carcinoma was present in around 20, melanoma in roughly 15, renal cell carcinoma in 9 and head and neck cancer in 9. The dose-escalation cohort was about 83% male with a mean age of approximately 59 years, ranging from roughly 20 to 85. Prior anti-PD-1, anti-PD-L1 or anti-CTLA-4 therapy was permitted, and 40% of dose-escalation patients had received checkpoint inhibitors. Partial responses occurred in three dose-escalation patients, of whom one had hepatocellular carcinoma and two had cutaneous melanoma. Peripheral TCRbeta sequencing aimed to test whether ivuxolimab altered TCR sequence diversity and caused clonal T-cell expansion. The paper covers the monotherapy dose-escalation part of the phase I ivuxolimab trial, which included N ≈ 57 patients. The study at large found these results: Low levels of normalized T-cell clonal expansion were also seen in some patients who did not respond. After ivuxolimab, CD8+ T cells had more expanded clones than CD4+ T cells on average. The antigen specificity of the peripheral T cells that underwent clonal expansion was not determined. Clonal expansion of both CD4+ and CD8+ blood T cells was observed from baseline to week 6 at doses 0.1 to 3.0 mg/kg. Partial responders in the 0.1-3.0 mg/kg groups had among the lowest normalized peripheral clonal expansion, especially among CD8+ T cells.

This clone was picked up one time. The antigen it recognizes is unknown. Base qualities are not recorded, but no much larger clone differs from it by a single base. To sequence the TCRbeta CDR3 region, genomic DNA was isolated from the sorted cells. TCRbeta CDR3 regions were sequenced using the immunoSEQ Assay. Not all clones reach the TCRdb copy of this immuneACCESS table, which keeps in-frame sequences only. Checked studies attribute under half of the gap to unresolved V genes and leave the rest unexplained. The sample table records around 95,000 clones; 85% to 95% of these occur just once. The ten largest clones represent approximately 0.54% of the sample. The trial excluded patients who had a history of autoimmune disease or were on systemic immunosuppression. Peripheral blood for TCR sequencing was collected from all dose cohorts at baseline, on cycle 4 day 1, and on cycle 7 day 1. Samples were obtained from an open-label, multicenter, first-in-human phase I dose-escalation trial of ivuxolimab. Adults with locally advanced or metastatic head and neck squamous cell, hepatocellular, melanoma or renal cell carcinoma were enrolled in the trial. Before TCR sequencing, CD4+ and CD8+ T cells were separately sorted from peripheral blood.

CDR1 is given as MDHEN and CDR2 as SYDVKM, both from the germline V gene. V is cut by 7 bases and J by 0 bases, and the space between the germline ends is 15 bases. The CDR3 runs 16 amino acids, cysteine and phenylalanine included. The CDR3 DNA has 48 bases and is translated from base 1. The source is an adult with an advanced solid tumor such as melanoma, head and neck, liver or kidney cancer. Sequenced here: CD4+ or CD8+ T cells sorted from blood, sampled in a trial of the OX40 agonist ivuxolimab. The sequence links TRBV28 to TRBJ2-2; the D gene is not confidently resolved. The DNA sequence follows: TGTGCCAGCACTCCCCGCGGAGAAGCGAACACCGGGGAGCTGTTTTTT. This translates into CASTPRGEANTGELFF.